Sequencing of this TCR beta chain was carried out in a study of blood T cells in healthy people across ages. Sample-barcoded 5' priming and a J-beta primer mix drove a second PCR of about 6 to 12 cycles. One entry per CDR3 protein, called by TCRdb with MiXCR from the 5' RACE reads. This table has about 930,000 distinct CDR3 sequences, 29% appearing once. Points on this clonotype: Its cognate antigen is unknown.

Study outcomes and limitations: Diversity of TCR beta correlated strongly with naive T cell percentage.

The sample was also reused in another study, on T cells of mothers and their children.

The receptor comes from a woman aged 35 to 49 in good health. The sequenced material came from blood.

CDR3 region: CASSSLGAQYF. CDR3 DNA sequence: TGTGCCAGCAGTTCACTCGGGGCCCAGTACTTC. The rearrangement joins TRBV12-3 or TRBV12-4 to TRBJ2-5, with D possibly being TRBD2 (5 bases). The length of the CDR3 is 11 residues. The V gene lost 4 bases and the J gene lost 9 bases, with 9 bases spanning the gap.